This TCR beta chain was found in a study of blood T cell repertoires in COVID-19. Study at large: Sites across the United States, Italy and Spain contributed samples from acute and convalescent COVID-19. The cDNA or gDNA used as material had been derived from T cells, B-cell-depleted T cells, or PBMCs.

The CDR3 length is 15 residues. The ends were cut back, 3 bases at V and 7 bases at J, with 19 bases in the middle. The V gene's germline CDR1 is LNHDA and CDR2 SQIVND (reference sequence). Recovery among Cohort 3 donors was established by two negative PCRs, clearance, or symptom resolution. Using immunoSEQ multiplex PCR, the repertoire was profiled, and TCRdb retains in-frame clones only, with some absent. This sample has hundreds of thousands of clones, with more than 80% found just once. The J gene is TRBJ2-7, the V gene TRBV19, with D maybe TRBD1 (6 bases). Sequencing was done on a sample of PBMCs or T cells enriched from blood (not recorded which). This receptor was identified in a man younger than 30 who had recovered from COVID-19. Written as DNA, the CDR3 is TGTGCCAGTAGTATTGCTTCCAGGGGAGACTTTGAGCAGTACTTC. It translates to CASSIASRGDFEQYF.